This paragraph covers one T cell receptor beta chain sequence. These data originate in a study of blood T cell repertoires in COVID-19. For the study at large: Samples representing acute and convalescent COVID-19 were sourced from the United States, Italy and Spain. The analysed material was cDNA or gDNA that came from T cells, B-cell-depleted T cells, or PBMCs.

Original analysis: Amplification of reference gene primers provided the estimated nucleated cell counts. Here immunoSEQ multiplex PCR was the method, and the copy in TCRdb shows in-frame clones only, minus some. V and J calls and clone size are copied from that table; D and trimming were computed from the DNA. The table has some 14,000 clones, approximately 81% seen once. Germline V gene data show CDR1 as LGHNA and CDR2 as YNFKEQ. The V end lost 1 base, the J end lost 0 bases, and 13 bases lay between the germline ends. The CDR3 contains 17 residues. This TCR derives from a human donor in a cohort sampled during active COVID-19. The specimen was peripheral blood. The chain carries TRBV4-2 and TRBJ2-1; D is ambiguous. Here the CDR3 reads CASSQVRGGTSYNEQFF. Here the CDR3 DNA reads TGTGCCAGCAGCCAAGTTCGTGGCGGTACCTCCTACAATGAGCAGTTCTTC.